Below, 8 T cell receptor beta chains from the same sample are listed, as sequenced in a study of cytomegalovirus exposure and HLA in healthy donors. The PCR ran on 60 Vbeta and 13 Jbeta primers. Method: immunoSEQ multiplex PCR; TCRdb's copy keeps in-frame clones and lacks some. The sample yields some 190,000 clones, about four fifths seen once. Material for sequencing was PBMCs. The receptors were sampled from a woman aged 25 to 39 in good health and CMV-seropositive.

This clone was counted between two and nine times. In DNA, the CDR3 is TGCGCCAGCAGCTCCGATGTCGGCAAGCGTGGAAACACCATATATTTT. This translates into CASSSDVGKRGNTIYF. The chain carries TRBV5-1 and TRBJ1-3; unclear D gene. Trimming shortened V by 3 bases and J by 3 bases, and 16 bases separated the two germline ends. CDR3 length: 16 amino acids. Germline CDR1 and CDR2: SGHRS and YFSETQ.

In this sample, this clone turned up a few times. The CDR3 here is CASSYGGAGYGYTF. The CDR3 region has the DNA TGTGCCAGCAGTTACGGGGGGGCAGGATACGGCTACACCTTC. The chain is built from TRBV6-5 and TRBJ1-2; perhaps TRBD1 as D (6 bases). Germline CDR1 and CDR2: MNHEY and SVGAGI. Trimming stripped 2 bases from V and 8 bases from J, with 15 bases between. The CDR3 contains 14 residues.

The chain couples TRBV11-2 to TRBJ2-2, with D maybe TRBD1 (6 bases). CDR3 length equals 15 residues. The germline V and J ends were trimmed by 3 bases and 5 bases, with 13 bases remaining between them. The V gene's germline CDR1 is SGHAT and CDR2 FQNNGV. CDR3 in amino acids: CASSLTGPGTGELFF. DNA of the CDR3: TGTGCCAGCAGCTTGACAGGACCGGGGACCGGGGAGCTGTTTTTT.

The chain links TRBV19 to TRBJ2-3; 7 nucleotides match TRBD2. V lost 1 base to trimming and J lost 6 bases; unmatched junction nucleotides: 1. Germline V gene sequence: CDR1 LNHDA, CDR2 SQIVND (reference sequence). This CDR3 comprises 13 residues. CDR3 in amino acids: CASSIGAGDTQYF. CDR3 DNA sequence: TGTGCCAGTAGTATAGGAGCGGGGGATACGCAGTATTTT.

The chain uses TRBV30 and TRBJ2-5; 11 bases agree with TRBD1. Unmatched junction bases numbered 6, after V lost 7 bases and J lost 5 bases. Germline V gives CDR1 GTSNPN, CDR2 SVGIG (reference sequence). This CDR3 is 13 amino acids long. In DNA form, the CDR3 reads TGTGCCTCGGACAGGGGGCGCGGGGAGACCCAGTACTTC. Amino acid sequence: CASDRGRGETQYF.

The CDR3 DNA is TGCGCCAGCAGCTTGGTTCCAGGGATGGGCTATGGCTACACCTTC. Translating gives CASSLVPGMGYGYTF. J is TRBJ1-2 and V is TRBV5-1, with a possible D match to TRBD1 (5 bases). Germline-derived CDR1 and CDR2 are SGHRS and YFSETQ. V was trimmed by 0 bases and J by 4 bases, leaving 13 bases between them. The CDR3 sequence is 15 residues long. Combining the CDR3 with reference TRBV5-1 and TRBJ1-2 gives the whole variable domain KAGVTQTPRYLIKTRGQQVTLSCSPISGHRSVSWYQQTPGQGLQFLFEYFSETQRNKGNFPGRFSGRQFSNSRSEMNVSTLELGDSALYLCASSLVPGMGYGYTFGSGTRLTVV.

The rearrangement joins TRBV13 to TRBJ1-2; D not resolved. V lost 0 bases to trimming and J lost 8 bases, with 10 bases between them. The CDR3 has 13 residues. Germline-derived CDR1 and CDR2 are PRHDT and FYEKMQ (reference sequence). CDR3 DNA sequence: TGTGCCAGCAGCTTAGGTGGAGGCGGGGGCTACACCTTC. Translating it yields CASSLGGGGGYTF.

Comments on this clone: Other DNA sequences in this sample translate to the same CDR3. The V gene is TRBV2, the J gene TRBJ2-1; 9 bases match TRBD2. Looked up from germline, CDR1 is SNHLY and CDR2 is FYNNEI. V shed 3 bases, J shed 9 bases, and the junction held 3 bases outside the gene matches. The CDR3 has 13 residues. The CDR3 spells CASSEGRGGEQFF. Here the CDR3 DNA reads TGTGCCAGCAGTGAGGGGCGGGGGGGTGAGCAGTTCTTC.